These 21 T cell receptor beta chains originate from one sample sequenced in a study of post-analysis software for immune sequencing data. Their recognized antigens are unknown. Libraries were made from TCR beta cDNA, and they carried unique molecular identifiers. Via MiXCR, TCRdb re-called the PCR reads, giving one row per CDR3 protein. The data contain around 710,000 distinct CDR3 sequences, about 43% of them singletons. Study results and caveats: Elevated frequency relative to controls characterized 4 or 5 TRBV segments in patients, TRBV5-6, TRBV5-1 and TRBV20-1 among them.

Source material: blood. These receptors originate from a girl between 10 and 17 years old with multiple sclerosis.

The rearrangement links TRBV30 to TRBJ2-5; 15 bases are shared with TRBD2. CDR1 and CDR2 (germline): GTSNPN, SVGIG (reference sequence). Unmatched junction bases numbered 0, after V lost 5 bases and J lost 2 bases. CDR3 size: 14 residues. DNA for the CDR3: TGTGCCTGGGGACTAGCGGGAGGGCAAGAGACCCAGTACTTC. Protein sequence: CAWGLAGGQETQYF.

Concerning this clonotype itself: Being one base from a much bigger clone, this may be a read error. CDR3: CAGSLGGAGELFF. DNA of the CDR3: TGTGCCGGCAGCTTAGGCGGAGCCGGGGAGCTGTTTTTT. This chain connects TRBV7-3 to TRBJ2-2; D gene ambiguous. The CDR3 is 13 residues long. Germline assignment: CDR1 SGHTA and CDR2 FQGTGA.

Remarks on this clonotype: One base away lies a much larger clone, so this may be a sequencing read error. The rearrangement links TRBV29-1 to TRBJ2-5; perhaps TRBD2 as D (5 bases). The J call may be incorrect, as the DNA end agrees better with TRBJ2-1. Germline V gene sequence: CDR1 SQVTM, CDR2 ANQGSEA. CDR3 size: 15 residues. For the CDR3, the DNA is TGCAGCGTTGAATTAAGTGGGAGTGGGCAAGAGACCCAGTTCTTC. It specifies CSVELSGSGQETQFF.

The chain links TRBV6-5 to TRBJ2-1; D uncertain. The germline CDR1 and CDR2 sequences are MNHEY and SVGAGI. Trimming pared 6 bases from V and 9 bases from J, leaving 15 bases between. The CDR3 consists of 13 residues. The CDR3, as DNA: TGTGCCAGCAGCCTTTACCCCAGCAGTGAGCAGTTCTTC. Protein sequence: CASSLYPSSEQFF.

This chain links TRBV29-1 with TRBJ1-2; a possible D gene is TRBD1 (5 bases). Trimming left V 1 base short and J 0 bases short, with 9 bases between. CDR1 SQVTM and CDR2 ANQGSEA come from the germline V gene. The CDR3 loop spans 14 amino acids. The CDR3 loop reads CSVEATAPNYGYTF. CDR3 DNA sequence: TGCAGCGTTGAAGCGACAGCTCCTAACTATGGCTACACCTTC.

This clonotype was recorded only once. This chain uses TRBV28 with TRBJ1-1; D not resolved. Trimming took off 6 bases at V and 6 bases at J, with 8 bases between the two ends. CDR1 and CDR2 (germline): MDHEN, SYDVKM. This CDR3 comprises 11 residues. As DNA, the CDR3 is TGTGCCAGCAGGTTTCGGGCTGAAGCTTTCTTT. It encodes CASRFRAEAFF.

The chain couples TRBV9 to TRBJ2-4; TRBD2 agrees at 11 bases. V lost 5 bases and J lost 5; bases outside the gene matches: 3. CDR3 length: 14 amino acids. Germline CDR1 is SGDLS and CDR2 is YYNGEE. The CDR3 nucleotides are TGTGCCAGCAGTGTGGGACTAGCGGAAAACATTCAGTACTTC. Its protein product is CASSVGLAENIQYF.

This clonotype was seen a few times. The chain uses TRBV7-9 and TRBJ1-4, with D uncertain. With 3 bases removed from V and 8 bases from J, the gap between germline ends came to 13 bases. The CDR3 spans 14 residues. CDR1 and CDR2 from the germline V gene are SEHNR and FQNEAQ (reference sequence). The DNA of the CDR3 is TGTGCCAGCAGCTTTACCGGGCCTGAGGAAAAACTGTTTTTT. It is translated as CASSFTGPEEKLFF.

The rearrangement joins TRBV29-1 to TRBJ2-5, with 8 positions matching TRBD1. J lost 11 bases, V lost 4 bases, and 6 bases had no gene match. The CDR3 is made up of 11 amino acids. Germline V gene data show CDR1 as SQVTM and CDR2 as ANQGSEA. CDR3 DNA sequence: TGCAGCGTTGGCGGGACAGGAGAGCAGTACTTC. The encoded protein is CSVGGTGEQYF. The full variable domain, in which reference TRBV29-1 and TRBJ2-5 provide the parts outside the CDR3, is SAVISQKPSRDICQRGTSLTIQCQVDSQVTMMFWYRQQPGQSLTLIATANQGSEATYESGFVIDKFPISRPNLTFSTLTVSNMSPEDSSIYLCSVGGTGEQYFGPGTRLLVL.

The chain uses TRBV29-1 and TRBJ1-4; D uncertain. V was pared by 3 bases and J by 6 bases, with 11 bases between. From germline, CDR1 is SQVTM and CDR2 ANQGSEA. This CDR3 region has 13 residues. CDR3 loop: CSVEGPGDEKLFF. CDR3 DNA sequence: TGCAGCGTTGAGGGTCCGGGAGATGAAAAACTGTTTTTT.

CDR3 sequence reads: CASSVAGLAGSLNEQFF. The CDR3 bases are TGTGCCAGCAGCGTAGCTGGCCTAGCGGGAAGTCTGAATGAGCAGTTCTTC. V is TRBV9 and J is TRBJ2-1; 9 bases are a match to TRBD2. With V trimmed by 0 bases and J by 7 bases, 11 bases remained unmatched. The CDR3 runs 17 residues. Germline CDR1 SGDLS, CDR2 YYNGEE.

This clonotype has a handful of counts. The CDR3 DNA sequence: TGTGCCAGCAGCATGGGGACCGAACCTAATGAAAAACTGTTTTTT. This translates into CASSMGTEPNEKLFF. The chain joins TRBV9 to TRBJ1-4; tentatively, D is TRBD1 (5 bases). Germline-derived CDR1 and CDR2 are SGDLS and YYNGEE. Trimming pared 4 bases from V and 3 bases from J, leaving 13 bases between. The CDR3 is 15 amino acids.

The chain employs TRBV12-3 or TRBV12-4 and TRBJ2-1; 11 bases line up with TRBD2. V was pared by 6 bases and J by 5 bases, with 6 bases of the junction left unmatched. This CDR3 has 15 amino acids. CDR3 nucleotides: TGTGCCAGCAGGGAGCTGACTAGCGGGGACAATGAGCAGTTCTTC. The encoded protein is CASRELTSGDNEQFF.

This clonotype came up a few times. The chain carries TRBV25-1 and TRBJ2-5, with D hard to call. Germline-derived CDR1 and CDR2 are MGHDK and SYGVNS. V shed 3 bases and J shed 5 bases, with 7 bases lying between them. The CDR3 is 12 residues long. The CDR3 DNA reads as TGTGCCAGCAGTGACCCCGGGGAGACCCAGTACTTC. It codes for CASSDPGETQYF.

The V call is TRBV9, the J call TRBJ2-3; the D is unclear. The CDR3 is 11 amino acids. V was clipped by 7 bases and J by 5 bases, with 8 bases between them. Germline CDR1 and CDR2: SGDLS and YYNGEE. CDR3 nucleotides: TGTGCCAGCGAGCGTGGAGATACGCAGTATTTT. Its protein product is CASERGDTQYF.

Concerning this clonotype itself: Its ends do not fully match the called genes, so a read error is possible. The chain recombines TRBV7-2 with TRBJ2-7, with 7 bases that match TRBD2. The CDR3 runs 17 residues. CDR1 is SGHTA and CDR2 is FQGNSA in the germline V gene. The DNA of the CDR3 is TGTGCCGGCAGCTTAGCTAAGACTAGCTGGGTGGGCTACGAGCAGTACTTC. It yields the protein CAGSLAKTSWVGYEQYF.

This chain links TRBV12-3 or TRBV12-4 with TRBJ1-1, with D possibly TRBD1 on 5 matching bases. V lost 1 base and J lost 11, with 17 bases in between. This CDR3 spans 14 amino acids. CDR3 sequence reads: CASSLGGRGFRAFF. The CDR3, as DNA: TGTGCCAGCAGTTTAGGGGGACGGGGGTTTAGGGCTTTCTTT.

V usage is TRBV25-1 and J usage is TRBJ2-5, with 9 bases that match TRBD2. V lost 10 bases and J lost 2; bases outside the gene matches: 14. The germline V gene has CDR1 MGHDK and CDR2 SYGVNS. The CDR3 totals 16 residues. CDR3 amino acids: CATYDRVAGAQETQYF. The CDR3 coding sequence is TGTGCCACCTACGACCGGGTAGCGGGAGCACAAGAGACCCAGTACTTC.

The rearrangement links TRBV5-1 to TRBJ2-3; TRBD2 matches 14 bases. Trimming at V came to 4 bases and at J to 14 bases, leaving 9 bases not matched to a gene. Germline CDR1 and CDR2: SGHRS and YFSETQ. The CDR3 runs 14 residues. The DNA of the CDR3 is TGCGCCAGCAGCGGGGGACTAGCGGGAGACCCCGGGTATTTT. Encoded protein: CASSGGLAGDPGYF. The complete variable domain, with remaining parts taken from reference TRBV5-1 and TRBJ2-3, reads KAGVTQTPRYLIKTRGQQVTLSCSPISGHRSVSWYQQTPGQGLQFLFEYFSETQRNKGNFPGRFSGRQFSNSRSEMNVSTLELGDSALYLCASSGGLAGDPGYFGPGTRLTVL.

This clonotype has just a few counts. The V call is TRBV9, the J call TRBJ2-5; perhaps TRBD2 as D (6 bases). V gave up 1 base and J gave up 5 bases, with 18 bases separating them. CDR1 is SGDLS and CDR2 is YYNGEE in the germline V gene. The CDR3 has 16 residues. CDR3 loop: CASSVFGQAGLETQYF. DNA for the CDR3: TGTGCCAGCAGCGTATTCGGTCAGGCGGGGCTGGAGACCCAGTACTTC. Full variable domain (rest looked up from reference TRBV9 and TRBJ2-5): DSGVTQTPKHLITATGQRVTLRCSPRSGDLSVYWYQQSLDQGLQFLIQYYNGEERAKGNILERFSAQQFPDLHSELNLSSLELGDSALYFCASSVFGQAGLETQYFGPGTRLLVL.

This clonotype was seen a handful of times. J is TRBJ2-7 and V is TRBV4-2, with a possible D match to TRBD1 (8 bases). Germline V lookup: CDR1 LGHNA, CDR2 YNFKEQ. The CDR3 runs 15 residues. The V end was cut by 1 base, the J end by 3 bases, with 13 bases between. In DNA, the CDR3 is TGTGCCAGCAGCCAAGGGCACAGGGGGGGCTACGAGCAGTACTTC. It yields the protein CASSQGHRGGYEQYF.